This TCR beta chain was found in a study of cytomegalovirus exposure and HLA in healthy donors. Study overall: Earlier, 150 million to 200 million T cells were analyzed, and some 120 million unique TCR beta sequences were found among them.

The PCR ran on 60 Vbeta and 13 Jbeta primers. Assay used: immunoSEQ multiplex PCR; TCRdb lists only in-frame clones, some missing. The sample consists of some 99,000 clones, 55% to 80% of them appearing once. This CDR3 region has 13 residues. Per the germline V gene, CDR1 is SGHNT and CDR2 is YYREEE (reference sequence). Deletions cut 5 bases from V and 6 bases from J, with 13 bases between. The V call is TRBV5-4, the J call TRBJ2-3, with D perhaps matching TRBD2 (5 bases). What was sequenced was PBMCs. The TCR was taken from a female donor in good health and CMV-seronegative. This CDR3 reads CASSSTPGDTQYF. The CDR3 nucleotides read TGTGCCAGCAGTTCCACCCCGGGGGATACGCAGTATTTT. The whole variable domain, filled in from reference TRBV5-4 and TRBJ2-3, reads ETGVTQSPTHLIKTRGQQVTLRCSSQSGHNTVSWYQQALGQGPQFIFQYYREEENGRGNFPPRFSGLQFPNYSSELNVNALELDDSALYLCASSSTPGDTQYFGPGTRLTVL.